Listed below are T cell receptor beta chains from one sample, sequenced in a study of T cell changes during pregnancy in multiple sclerosis. Data came from immunoSEQ multiplex PCR; TCRdb stores just in-frame clones and leaves some out. Here the sample spans approximately 93,000 clones, around 93% being singletons. Sequenced material: peripheral blood, taken before pregnancy. The receptors were gathered from a female donor with multiple sclerosis, enrolled in a pregnancy study. Both conserved end residues are part of each CDR3. A D gene is named only where the DNA matches it firmly. Clone size is not always given. Where it is, it says once, few, many or a class for expanded clones.

j_call clone_size d_call v_call cdr3_aa cdr3_nt
TRBJ2-5 - TRBD2 TRBV25-1 CASSELAGPLQETQYF TGTGCCAGCAGTGAACTAGCGGGACCCCTTCAAGAGACCCAGTACTTC
TRBJ2-7 - - TRBV7-3 CASSLSTAVTYEQYF TGTGCCAGCAGCTTAAGTACAGCGGTCACCTACGAGCAGTACTTC
TRBJ2-1 few TRBD1 TRBV5-1 CASSPSDRGSYNEQFF TGCGCCAGCAGCCCTTCGGACAGGGGCTCCTACAATGAGCAGTTCTTC
TRBJ1-5 - - TRBV7-8 CASSRDFSNQPQHF TGTGCCAGCAGCCGGGACTTTAGCAATCAGCCCCAGCATTTT
TRBJ2-1 - - TRBV6-9 CASSPYNEQFF TGTGCCAGCAGTCCATACAATGAGCAGTTCTTC
TRBJ2-7 - - TRBV5-1 CASRLALGQEQYF TGCGCCAGCAGACTGGCCCTTGGACAAGAGCAGTACTTC
TRBJ1-2 once - TRBV19 CASLGRRGFNYGYTF TGTGCCAGCTTGGGACGGCGGGGGTTTAACTATGGCTACACCTTC
TRBJ2-7 once TRBD2 TRBV19 CASSTAPGLANEQYF TGTGCCAGTAGTACAGCCCCGGGACTAGCAAACGAGCAGTACTTC
TRBJ1-2 - TRBD1 TRBV10-2 CASSDSTGANYGYTF TGCGCCAGCAGTGACTCGACAGGGGCCAACTATGGCTACACCTTC
TRBJ2-7 - - TRBV11-2 CASGQGWYEQYF TGTGCCAGCGGTCAGGGTTGGTACGAGCAGTACTTC
TRBJ1-6 - TRBD1 TRBV7-9 CASSLTLANRGNSPLHF TGTGCCAGCAGCTTAACGCTCGCGAACAGGGGTAATTCACCCCTCCACTTT
TRBJ2-1 - TRBD1 TRBV30 CAAKGAFNEQFF TGTGCCGCTAAGGGGGCTTTCAATGAGCAGTTCTTC
TRBJ2-2 once - TRBV7-2 CASSFTGTGELFF TGTGCCAGCAGCTTTACAGGGACCGGGGAGCTGTTTTTT
TRBJ1-2 - - TRBV2 CASRRGIGYGYTF TGTGCCAGCAGAAGGGGGATCGGCTATGGCTACACCTTC
TRBJ1-1 - - TRBV19 CASYNPGSGTEAFF TGTGCCAGCTACAACCCGGGGTCGGGGACTGAAGCTTTCTTT
TRBJ1-3 - - TRBV28 CASSLYRGNTIYF TGTGCCAGCAGTTTATATCGTGGAAACACCATATATTTT
TRBJ1-1 - - TRBV10-1 CASRRFTGIEAFF TGCGCCAGCAGGAGATTCACAGGGATTGAAGCTTTCTTT
TRBJ2-5 once - TRBV4-1 CASSSNLGGRKETQYF TGCGCCAGCAGTTCAAATTTAGGAGGGAGGAAGGAGACCCAGTACTTC
TRBJ2-1 - TRBD1 TRBV4-2 CASSQDRTDRGIHNEQFF TGTGCCAGCAGCCAAGATCGGACAGACAGGGGTATCCACAATGAGCAGTTCTTC
TRBJ1-1 - - TRBV13 CASAAPPEQNTEAFF TGTGCCAGCGCCGCCCCCCCCGAACAGAACACTGAAGCTTTCTTT
TRBJ2-7 - - TRBV18 CASSRDISYEQYF TGTGCCAGCTCACGGGACATTTCCTACGAGCAGTACTTC
TRBJ2-3 - TRBD2 TRBV4-2 CASSQVGGGADTQYF TGTGCCAGCAGCCAAGTCGGCGGGGGGGCAGATACGCAGTATTTT
TRBJ1-2 - - TRBV19 CASCSREADYGYTF TGTGCCAGTTGCTCCCGGGAGGCGGACTATGGCTACACCTTC
TRBJ2-2 - - TRBV2 CASRTTANTGELFF TGTGCCAGCAGGACGACAGCGAACACCGGGGAGCTGTTTTTT
TRBJ1-2 once TRBD1 TRBV4-3 CASSHQNVGQGLDGYTF TGCGCCAGCAGCCACCAGAACGTGGGACAGGGGCTCGATGGCTACACCTTC
TRBJ1-4 - - TRBV19 CASSREGGTGNEKLFF TGTGCCAGTAGTCGAGAAGGGGGAACCGGGAATGAAAAACTGTTTTTT
TRBJ2-1 - TRBD2 TRBV18 CASSPGIWGGSYNEQFF TGTGCCAGCTCACCAGGGATTTGGGGGGGCTCCTACAATGAGCAGTTCTTC
TRBJ2-2 - - TRBV5-1 CASSLTATNTGELFF TGCGCCAGCAGCTTGACAGCAACGAACACCGGGGAGCTGTTTTTT
TRBJ2-7 - - TRBV4-2 CASSPGQTYEQYF TGTGCCAGCAGCCCCGGACAGACCTACGAGCAGTACTTC
TRBJ1-1 - TRBD1 TRBV14 CASSPWTGSGTEAFF TGTGCCAGCAGCCCCTGGACAGGGTCGGGCACTGAAGCTTTCTTT
TRBJ1-1 - - TRBV7-9 CASSLAMGLEAFF TGTGCCAGCAGCTTAGCGATGGGCCTTGAAGCTTTCTTT
TRBJ2-4 - - TRBV11-2 CASSPTPSGAKNIQYF TGTGCCAGCAGCCCGACCCCCTCCGGGGCCAAAAACATTCAGTACTTC
TRBJ2-1 once - TRBV27 CASSIDGGEQFF TGTGCCAGCAGCATAGACGGAGGTGAGCAGTTCTTC
TRBJ1-5 - - TRBV6-6 CASSYRGAEHQPQHF TGTGCCAGCAGTTATCGTGGGGCGGAACATCAGCCCCAGCATTTT
TRBJ1-4 - TRBD1 TRBV6-5 CASSPRGDENEKLFF TGTGCCAGCAGCCCCAGGGGGGATGAGAATGAAAAACTGTTTTTT
TRBJ2-1 - TRBD2 TRBV7-3 CASSDRRGGEQFF TGTGCCAGCAGCGACCGGCGGGGGGGTGAGCAGTTCTTC
TRBJ2-7 - - TRBV28 CASSLRGIPYEQYF TGTGCCAGCAGTTTGCGCGGGATCCCCTACGAGCAGTACTTC
TRBJ1-5 - TRBD1 TRBV7-8 CASSLGRQGNQPQHF TGTGCCAGCAGCTTAGGCCGACAGGGTAATCAGCCCCAGCATTTT
TRBJ2-2 - - TRBV19 CAISRGYAGELFF TGTGCCATCAGTAGGGGGTACGCCGGGGAGCTGTTTTTT
TRBJ1-4 - - TRBV6-5 CASRTRVNEKLFF TGTGCCAGCAGGACGCGGGTTAATGAAAAACTGTTTTTT
TRBJ2-2 - TRBD2 TRBV11-2 CASSSPGGTSTTGELFF TGTGCCAGCAGCTCGCCTGGCGGGACTAGCACAACCGGGGAGCTGTTTTTT
TRBJ1-1 few - TRBV18 CASSPQTGNTEAFF TGTGCCAGCTCACCACAGACAGGGAACACTGAAGCTTTCTTT